This TCR beta chain was obtained from a study of blood T cell repertoires in COVID-19. CDR3 length: 13 residues. CDR1 is SGHKS and CDR2 is YYEKEE in the germline V gene (reference sequence). Trimming took 7 bases from V and 8 from J; bases not matched to a gene: 11. As originally analysed: Quantification of nucleated cells was approximated via reference gene primer amplification. Using immunoSEQ multiplex PCR, the repertoire was profiled, and TCRdb retains in-frame clones only, with some absent. The V and J calls and clone size were taken over from that table, and D and trimming were inferred from the DNA. The data hold tens of thousands of clones, with 84% observed a single time.

The source is a man aged 55-75 years with acute or convalescent COVID-19. Sequenced sample: peripheral blood. This chain joins TRBV5-5 and TRBJ1-2; 7 bases line up with TRBD1. The CDR3 DNA reads TGTGCCAGCGTGACAGGGAAAGATGGGGGCTACACCTTC. Translated: CASVTGKDGGYTF.